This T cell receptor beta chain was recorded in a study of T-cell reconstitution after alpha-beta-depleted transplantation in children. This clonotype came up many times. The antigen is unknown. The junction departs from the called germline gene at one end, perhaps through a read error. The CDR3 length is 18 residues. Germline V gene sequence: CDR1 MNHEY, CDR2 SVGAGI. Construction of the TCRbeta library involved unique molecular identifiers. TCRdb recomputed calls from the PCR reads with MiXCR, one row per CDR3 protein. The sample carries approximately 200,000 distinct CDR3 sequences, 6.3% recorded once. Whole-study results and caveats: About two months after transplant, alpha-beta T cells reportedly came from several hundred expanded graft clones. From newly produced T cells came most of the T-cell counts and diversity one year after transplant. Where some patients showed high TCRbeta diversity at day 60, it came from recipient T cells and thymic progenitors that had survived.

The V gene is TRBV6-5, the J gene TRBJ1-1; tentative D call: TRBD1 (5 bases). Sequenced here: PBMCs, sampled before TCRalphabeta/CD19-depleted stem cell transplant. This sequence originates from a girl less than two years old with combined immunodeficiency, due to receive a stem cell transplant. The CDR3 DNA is TGTGCCAGCATGGACTTTGGCAGGGAATTTTACGGGAACGCTGAAGCTTTCTTT. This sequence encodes CASMDFGREFYGNAEAFF.